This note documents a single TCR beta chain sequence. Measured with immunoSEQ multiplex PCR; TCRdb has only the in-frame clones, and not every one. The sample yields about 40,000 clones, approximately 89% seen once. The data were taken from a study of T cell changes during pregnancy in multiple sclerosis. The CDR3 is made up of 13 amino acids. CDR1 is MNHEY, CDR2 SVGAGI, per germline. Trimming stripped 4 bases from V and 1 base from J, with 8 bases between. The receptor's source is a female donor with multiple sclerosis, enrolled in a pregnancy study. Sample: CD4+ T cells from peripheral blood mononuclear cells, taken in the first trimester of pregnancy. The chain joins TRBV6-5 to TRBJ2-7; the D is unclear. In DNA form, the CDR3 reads TGTGCCAGCAGTTCGGGTAGGTCCTACGAGCAGTACTTC. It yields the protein CASSSGRSYEQYF.